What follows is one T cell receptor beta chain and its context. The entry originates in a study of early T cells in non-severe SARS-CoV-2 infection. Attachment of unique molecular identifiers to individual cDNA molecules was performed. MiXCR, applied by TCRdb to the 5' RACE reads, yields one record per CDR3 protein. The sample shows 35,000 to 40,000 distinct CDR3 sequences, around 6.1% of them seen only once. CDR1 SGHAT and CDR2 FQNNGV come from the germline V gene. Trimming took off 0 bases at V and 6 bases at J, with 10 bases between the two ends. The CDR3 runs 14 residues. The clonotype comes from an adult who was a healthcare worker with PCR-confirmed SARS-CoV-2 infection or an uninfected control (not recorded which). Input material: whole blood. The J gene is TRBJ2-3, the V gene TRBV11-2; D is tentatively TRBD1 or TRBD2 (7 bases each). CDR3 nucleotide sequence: TGTGCCAGCAGCTTAGACAGGGGGGGGGATACGCAGTATTTT. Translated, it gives CASSLDRGGDTQYF. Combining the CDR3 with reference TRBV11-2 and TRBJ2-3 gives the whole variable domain EAGVAQSPRYKIIEKRQSVAFWCNPISGHATLYWYQQILGQGPKLLIQFQNNGVVDDSQLPKDRFSAERLKGVDSTLKIQPAKLEDSAVYLCASSLDRGGDTQYFGPGTRLTVL.